Listed below are T cell receptor beta chains from one sample, sequenced in a study of a mutant IDH1 vaccine in newly diagnosed glioma. Antigens for these TCRs are unknown. This table comes from immunoSEQ multiplex PCR, and its TCRdb copy is limited to in-frame clones, with some not included. The table records 40,000 to 65,000 clones, more than 70% of them present only once. The sequenced sample was PBMCs, obtained from a glioma patient whose treatment included an IDH1 peptide vaccine. The receptors were gathered from a woman in her forties with glioma. Each CDR3 is given with its conserved first and last residue. The D gene is left open where the match is weak. Not every row has a clone size; where given, it reads once, few, many or a size class.

clone size | J gene | D gene | V gene | CDR3 protein | CDR3 DNA
- | TRBJ2-3 | TRBD1 | TRBV2 | CASRGTGVRTDTQYF | TGTGCCAGCAGGGGGACAGGCGTACGGACAGATACGCAGTATTTT
- | TRBJ1-2 | - | TRBV2 | CASSPGLGGYGYTF | TGTGCCAGCAGTCCCGGGCTCGGGGGGTATGGCTACACCTTC
- | TRBJ1-6 | - | TRBV2 | CASSDGKFNNSPLHF | TGTGCCAGCAGTGACGGTAAATTCAATAATTCACCCCTCCACTTT
once | TRBJ2-3 | - | TRBV25-1 | CASSGRDSTDTQYF | TGTGCCAGCAGTGGCCGGGACAGCACAGATACGCAGTATTTT
- | TRBJ2-3 | TRBD1 | TRBV18 | CASSLGQGTDTQYF | TGTGCCAGCTCACTCGGACAGGGCACAGATACGCAGTATTTT
- | TRBJ2-2 | - | TRBV10-3 | CAIRFRLDRIGELFF | TGTGCCATCAGATTCCGACTAGATAGGATCGGGGAGCTGTTTTTT
- | TRBJ2-7 | - | TRBV7-3 | CASSLIPSGEQYF | TGTGCCAGCAGCTTAATTCCCTCGGGGGAGCAGTACTTC
- | TRBJ1-2 | - | TRBV7-9 | CASSSSTGYYGYTF | TGTGCCAGCAGCTCATCGACAGGCTACTATGGCTACACCTTC
few | TRBJ1-6 | - | TRBV7-9 | CASSPASGGASPLHF | TGTGCCAGCAGCCCAGCCTCCGGGGGGGCTTCACCCCTCCACTTT
- | TRBJ1-5 | - | TRBV7-8 | CASSSSLFQPQHF | TGTGCCAGCAGCTCGAGCCTATTCCAGCCCCAGCATTTT
- | TRBJ1-2 | - | TRBV29-1 | CSIRKGDYGYTF | TGCAGCATCAGGAAGGGGGACTATGGCTACACCTTC
- | TRBJ2-3 | TRBD2 | TRBV29-1 | CSVETSGPGDTQYF | TGCAGCGTTGAGACTAGCGGGCCCGGGGATACGCAGTATTTT
once | TRBJ2-7 | TRBD1 | TRBV6-1 | CASSELDGTGGGEQYF | TGTGCCAGCAGTGAATTAGACGGGACAGGGGGCGGCGAGCAGTACTTC
- | TRBJ1-5 | - | TRBV25-1 | CASSIEGSNQPQHF | TGTGCCAGCAGTATCGAGGGTAGCAATCAGCCCCAGCATTTT
- | TRBJ2-7 | - | TRBV2 | CASSEGLLISYEQYF | TGTGCCAGCAGTGAAGGCCTCCTGATCTCCTACGAGCAGTACTTC
- | TRBJ1-2 | - | TRBV11-2 | CASSFSPGNYGYTF | TGTGCCAGCAGCTTCAGCCCGGGGAACTATGGCTACACCTTC
- | TRBJ2-3 | TRBD1 | TRBV29-1 | CSARDRATDTQYF | TGCAGCGCAAGGGACAGGGCCACAGATACGCAGTATTTT
- | TRBJ2-4 | TRBD2 | TRBV19 | CASSIGGGRNIQYF | TGTGCCAGTAGTATAGGGGGGGGACGGAACATTCAGTACTTC
- | TRBJ1-2 | - | TRBV6-6 | CASTPPGDGYGYTF | TGTGCCAGCACCCCCCCGGGGGATGGCTATGGCTACACCTTC
- | TRBJ2-5 | - | TRBV6-1 | CASSILYQETQYF | TGTGCCAGCAGTATTTTGTACCAAGAGACCCAGTACTTC
few | TRBJ2-3 | TRBD1 | TRBV9 | CASSAGQGSTDTQYF | TGTGCCAGCAGCGCAGGACAGGGAAGCACAGATACGCAGTATTTT
- | TRBJ1-2 | - | TRBV2 | CASSEGFYGYTF | TGTGCCAGCAGTGAGGGGTTTTATGGCTACACCTTC